In this sample, the clone carrying this TCR beta chain turned up many times. Its target is not known. These data belong to a study of identical twins. Study-wide points: Reduced insertions were recorded for abundant cord blood beta clonotypes, with no such pattern in memory repertoires.

Unique molecular identifiers were present on cDNA, and template switching added a universal primer site. TCRdb ran MiXCR on the 5' RACE reads and lists one entry per CDR3 protein. In the table there are around 340,000 distinct CDR3 sequences, more than 9% of which are singletons. Trimming pared 2 bases from V and 1 base from J, leaving 6 bases between. The CDR3 runs 13 residues. The V gene's germline CDR1 is SGHKS and CDR2 YYEKEE (reference sequence). Separately, the same data were catalogued under a study of yellow fever vaccine responses in identical twins.

The sequenced sample was CD8+ T cells sorted from blood. The chain is built from TRBV5-5 and TRBJ2-5; no clear D. The sequence was collected from a woman between 18 and 30 years old in good health. The CDR3: CASSFRPQETQYF. In DNA form, the CDR3 reads TGTGCCAGCAGCTTCAGACCCCAAGAGACCCAGTACTTC.